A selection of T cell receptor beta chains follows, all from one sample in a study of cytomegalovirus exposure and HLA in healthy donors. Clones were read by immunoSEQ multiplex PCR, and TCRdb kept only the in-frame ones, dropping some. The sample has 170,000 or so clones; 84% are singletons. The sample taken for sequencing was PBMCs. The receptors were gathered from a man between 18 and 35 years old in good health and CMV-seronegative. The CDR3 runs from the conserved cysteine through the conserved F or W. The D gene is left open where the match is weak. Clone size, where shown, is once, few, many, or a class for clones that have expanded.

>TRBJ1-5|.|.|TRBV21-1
TGTGCCAGCAGCAAAGCGATCAGGGGGGCGAAGAATCAGCCCCAGCATTTT
CASSKAIRGAKNQPQHF
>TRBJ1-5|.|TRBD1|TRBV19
TGTGCCAGTACCCGGCGACCGGGACAGCAAAATCAGCCCCAGCATTTT
CASTRRPGQQNQPQHF
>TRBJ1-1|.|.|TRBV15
TGTGCCACCAGCAGAGATCGGGTGGGCACTGAAGCTTTCTTT
CATSRDRVGTEAFF
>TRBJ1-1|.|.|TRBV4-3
TGCGCCAGCAGCCAGGCAGGGGAAGCTTTCTTT
CASSQAGEAFF
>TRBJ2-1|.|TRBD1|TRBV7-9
TGCGCCAGCAGATTATCGACAGGGGATTCCTACAATGAGCAGTTCTTC
CASRLSTGDSYNEQFF
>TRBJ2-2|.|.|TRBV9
TGTGCCAGCAGCGTAGAGCCAGCTAGCGCGGTAACCGGGGAGCTGTTTTTT
CASSVEPASAVTGELFF
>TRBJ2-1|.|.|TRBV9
TGTGCCAGCAGCGCGCCGGGGACTCTAGGCAATGAGCAGTTCTTC
CASSAPGTLGNEQFF
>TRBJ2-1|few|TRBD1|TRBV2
TGTGCCAGCAGTGAATTGGGGACAGCCTACAATGAGCAGTTCTTC
CASSELGTAYNEQFF
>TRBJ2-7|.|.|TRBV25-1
TGTGCCAGCAGCTTCGGGGGAAACGAGCAGTACTTC
CASSFGGNEQYF
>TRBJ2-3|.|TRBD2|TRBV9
TGTGCCAGCAGCCGACTAGCGGGAGAGGATACGCAGTATTTT
CASSRLAGEDTQYF
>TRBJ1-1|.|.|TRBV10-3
TGTGCCATCAGTGAGGTGAGGACTGAAGCTTTCTTT
CAISEVRTEAFF
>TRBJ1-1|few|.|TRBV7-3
TGTGCCAGCAGCCGTTACATGAACACTGAAGCTTTCTTT
CASSRYMNTEAFF
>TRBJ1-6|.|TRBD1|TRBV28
TGTGCCAGCAGCCGCGGGACAGGGGGCAATTCACCCCTCCACTTT
CASSRGTGGNSPLHF
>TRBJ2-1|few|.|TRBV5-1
TGCGCCAGCATTAACGAGCGATCCCGCGATGAGCAGTTCTTC
CASINERSRDEQFF
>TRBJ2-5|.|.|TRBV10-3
TGTGCCATCGGGGGGACAGTATCGTACCAAGAGACCCAGTACTTC
CAIGGTVSYQETQYF
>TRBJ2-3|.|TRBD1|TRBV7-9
TGTGCCAGCAGCTTTGGGACAGGGAGCACAGATACGCAGTATTTT
CASSFGTGSTDTQYF
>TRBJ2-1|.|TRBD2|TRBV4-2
TGTGCCAGCAGGGGACTAGCGGATTACAATGAGCAGTTCTTC
CASRGLADYNEQFF
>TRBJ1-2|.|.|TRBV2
TGTGCCAGCAGGCACGCCTTACAGGGTTCCTATGGCTACACCTTC
CASRHALQGSYGYTF
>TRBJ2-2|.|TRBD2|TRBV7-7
TGTGCTAGCAGCTTAGCGGGCAACACCGGGGAGCTGTTTTTT
CASSLAGNTGELFF
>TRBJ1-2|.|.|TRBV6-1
TGTGCCAGCAGTGATTCCAGGGAAGGCTACACCTTC
CASSDSREGYTF
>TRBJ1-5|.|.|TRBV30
TGTGCCTGGAGCTTGTCGGGGGAGCAGCCCCAGCATTTT
CAWSLSGEQPQHF
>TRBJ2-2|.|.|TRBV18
TGTGCCAGCTCACCGGGAGCGCTACTGAACGGGGAGCTGTTTTTT
CASSPGALLNGELFF
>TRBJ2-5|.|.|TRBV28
TGTGCCAGCAGTCAAGGGGCAGGGAAAGCGGAGACCCAGTACTTC
CASSQGAGKAETQYF
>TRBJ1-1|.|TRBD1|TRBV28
TGTGCCAGCCATTGGAGGGGACAGGGGAACACTGAAGCTTTCTTT
CASHWRGQGNTEAFF
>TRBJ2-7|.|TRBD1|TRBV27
TGTGCCAGCAGTGCCACCGGGACAGGGGGGTACGAGCAGTACTTC
CASSATGTGGYEQYF
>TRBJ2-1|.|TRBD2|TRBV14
TGTGCCAGCAGCCAGAGGACTAGCGCGGATTACCCTTACAATGAGCAGTTCTTC
CASSQRTSADYPYNEQFF
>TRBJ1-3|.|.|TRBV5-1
TGCGCCAGCAGCTTGGGAGCCTTCTCTGGAAACACCATATATTTT
CASSLGAFSGNTIYF
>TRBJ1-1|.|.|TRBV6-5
TGTGCCAGCAGTTACAGAGGGTTGAACACTGAAGCTTTCTTT
CASSYRGLNTEAFF
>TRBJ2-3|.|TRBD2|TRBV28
TGTGCCAGCAGTCTCCGATTAGGACTAGCGGGAGAGCCAGATACGCAGTATTTT
CASSLRLGLAGEPDTQYF
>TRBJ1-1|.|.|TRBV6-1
TGTGCCAGCAAACCCCGGGAGCACACTGAAGCTTTCTTT
CASKPREHTEAFF
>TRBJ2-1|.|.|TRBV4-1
TGCGCCAGCAGCCAAGAGACCAGGGTCCCCTTCAATGAGCAGTTCTTC
CASSQETRVPFNEQFF
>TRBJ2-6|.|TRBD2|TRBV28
TGTGCCAGCAGTAGCGGGAGTACGAGTGGGGCCAACGTCCTGACTTTC
CASSSGSTSGANVLTF